Below, 24 T cell receptor beta chains from the same sample are listed, as sequenced in a study of blood T cell repertoires in COVID-19. TCRdb keeps only in-frame clones here, not all; method: immunoSEQ multiplex PCR. The data contain about 290,000 clones, approximately 86% of them singletons. Input material: peripheral blood. These receptors all stem from a woman aged 50 to 65 with active or convalescent COVID-19.

The chain is built from TRBV7-9 and TRBJ1-6; 9 bases are a match to TRBD1. V dropped 5 bases and J dropped 0; count of bases not matched to a gene: 11. CDR1 and CDR2 (germline): SEHNR, FQNEAQ (reference sequence). This CDR3 contains 19 residues. The CDR3 loop is CASSPGTGPLSSYNSPLHF. The CDR3 DNA is TGTGCCAGCAGCCCCGGGACAGGGCCCCTGAGCTCCTATAATTCACCCCTCCACTTT.

The chain has TRBV11-3 and TRBJ2-5, with TRBD2 as a possible D gene (6 bases). Germline V lookup: CDR1 SGHNT, CDR2 YENEEA. V shed 0 bases and J shed 7 bases, with 15 bases lying between them. The CDR3 consists of 15 residues. CDR3 bases: TGTGCCAGCAGCTTAGATCCGGAGGGGTCGGGGACCCAGTACTTC. This sequence encodes CASSLDPEGSGTQYF.

CDR3 in amino acids: CASSLGAADTQYF. In nucleotides, the CDR3 is TGTGCCAGCAGTTTGGGGGCCGCAGATACGCAGTATTTT. The chain uses TRBV6-5 and TRBJ2-3; possible D gene TRBD1, 6 bases. There are 13 residues in the CDR3. V lost 4 bases and J 4 bases, leaving 9 bases between the germline ends. The germline CDR1 and CDR2 sequences are MNHEY and SVGAGI.

The gene calls are TRBV6-6 and TRBJ1-4, with 7 bases that match TRBD1. Germline V gives CDR1 MNHNY, CDR2 SVGAGI (reference sequence). V was pared by 6 bases and J by 8 bases, with 12 bases of the junction left unmatched. The CDR3 extends over 15 amino acids. This chain's CDR3 is CASRSRGGSGEKLFF. The CDR3 bases are TGTGCCAGCAGATCGAGAGGGGGCTCAGGGGAAAAACTGTTTTTT.

The chain carries TRBV2 and TRBJ2-1, with 8 bases aligning to TRBD2. The J segment lost 9 bases and the V segment lost 7 bases, leaving 8 bases of the junction unmatched. Germline CDR1 SNHLY, CDR2 FYNNEI. This CDR3 has 13 residues. In DNA form, the CDR3 reads TGTGCCAGCACCGGGCCCGGGGGGGGTGAGCAGTTCTTC. Protein: CASTGPGGGEQFF.

The rearrangement joins TRBV19 to TRBJ2-7; 8 positions match TRBD1. CDR3 size: 14 residues. V lost 6 bases and J lost 11; bases outside the gene matches: 15. CDR1 and CDR2 (germline): LNHDA, SQIVND (reference sequence). DNA of the CDR3: TGTGCCAGTAGAGGGGACAGGCGATTAAGGATGGAGTACTTC. Translated: CASRGDRRLRMEYF.

The chain carries TRBV3-1 (or the pseudogene TRBV3-2) and TRBJ1-3; 7 positions match TRBD1. This CDR3 is 19 amino acids long. Germline values: CDR1 LGHDT, CDR2 YNNKEL (reference sequence). The J segment lost 4 bases and the V segment lost 2 bases, leaving 17 bases of the junction unmatched. In DNA, the CDR3 is TGTGCCAGCAGCCAACTAGACAGGGTACAGGGAGCTTCGGGAAACACCATATATTTT. It translates to CASSQLDRVQGASGNTIYF.

In its sample, this clone was seen a few times. The chain employs TRBV19 and TRBJ1-1; 7 bases match TRBD1. Germline V gene data show CDR1 as LNHDA and CDR2 as SQIVND (reference sequence). The ends lost 2 bases at V and 1 base at J; junction bases unmatched: 4. CDR3 length equals 15 residues. CDR3 sequence reads: CASSIPAGGNTEAFF. The CDR3 coding sequence is TGTGCCAGTAGTATACCGGCAGGGGGGAACACTGAAGCTTTCTTT.

This chain connects TRBV3-1 (or the pseudogene TRBV3-2) to TRBJ2-7; D is perhaps TRBD2 (5 bases). The CDR3 is made up of 12 amino acids. Trimming removed 1 base from V and 6 bases from J, with 7 bases in between. Germline loops: CDR1 LGHDT, CDR2 YNNKEL (reference sequence). The CDR3 sequence is CASSQARAEQYF. The CDR3, as DNA: TGTGCCAGCAGCCAAGCGAGGGCCGAGCAGTACTTC.

This sequence joins TRBV19 and TRBJ2-3; 7 bases fit TRBD2. From germline, CDR1 is LNHDA and CDR2 SQIVND (reference sequence). The V segment lost 3 bases and the J segment 1 base; nucleotides outside the gene matches: 4. The CDR3 is made up of 15 amino acids. The CDR3 loop reads CASSILADRTDTQYF. CDR3 DNA sequence: TGTGCCAGTAGTATCCTAGCGGACCGCACAGATACGCAGTATTTT.

This clone was observed once. The chain is built from TRBV7-3 and TRBJ1-6; D unclear. Trimming stripped 1 base from V and 6 bases from J, with 7 bases between. CDR3 length: 14 amino acids. The V gene's germline CDR1 is SGHTA and CDR2 FQGTGA. CDR3 sequence reads: CASSLSSTNSPLHF. The CDR3 DNA sequence: TGTGCCAGCAGCTTAAGCAGTACTAATTCACCCCTCCACTTT.

The rearrangement joins TRBV14 to TRBJ2-3, with 7 positions matching TRBD2. This CDR3 region has 16 residues. Trimming cost V 4 bases and J 4 bases; bases outside gene matches: 11. Germline loops: CDR1 SGHDN, CDR2 FVKESK. The CDR3: CASSLPWGRAPDTQYF. Here the CDR3 DNA reads TGTGCCAGCAGCCTGCCTTGGGGGAGGGCTCCAGATACGCAGTATTTT.

This clone was seen once. The chain has TRBV19 and TRBJ1-6, with a tentative D call TRBD1 (6 bases). V lost 3 bases and J 0 bases, leaving 12 bases between the germline ends. The CDR3 totals 17 residues. The germline V gene encodes CDR1 LNHDA and CDR2 SQIVND (reference sequence). The CDR3 nucleotides are TGTGCCAGTAGTATGGACAGCACGAGCTCCTATAATTCACCCCTCCACTTT. It yields the protein CASSMDSTSSYNSPLHF.

This clone showed up just a few times. The J gene is TRBJ2-1, the V gene TRBV9; perhaps TRBD1 as D (5 bases). The CDR3 spans 12 residues. Germline loops: CDR1 SGDLS, CDR2 YYNGEE. With 3 bases removed from V and 10 bases from J, the gap between germline ends came to 11 bases. The CDR3 DNA reads as TGTGCCAGCAGCGGATACAGGAACGAGCAGTTCTTC. Protein: CASSGYRNEQFF. Full variable domain (missing parts from reference TRBV9 and TRBJ2-1): DSGVTQTPKHLITATGQRVTLRCSPRSGDLSVYWYQQSLDQGLQFLIQYYNGEERAKGNILERFSAQQFPDLHSELNLSSLELGDSALYFCASSGYRNEQFFGPGTRLTVL.

The rearrangement links TRBV19 to TRBJ2-5; TRBD1 is a possible D gene (5 bases). CDR3 size: 15 residues. V lost 7 bases and J lost 5, with 20 bases in between. Looked up from germline, CDR1 is LNHDA and CDR2 is SQIVND (reference sequence). CDR3 sequence reads: CASTPKGQGRETQYF. The CDR3 bases are TGTGCCAGTACCCCGAAAGGGCAGGGCCGGGAGACCCAGTACTTC.

The chain links TRBV20-1 to TRBJ2-1; 7 nucleotides align to TRBD2. This CDR3 spans 11 amino acids. Germline V lookup: CDR1 DFQATT, CDR2 SNEGSKA (reference sequence). The junction had 6 bases not matched to a gene; V was cut back by 6 bases and J by 10 bases. The DNA for the CDR3 is TGCAGTGCAAGGGACTACCCCGAGCAGTTCTTC. Residues: CSARDYPEQFF.

The V call is TRBV19, the J call TRBJ1-1; 7 bases line up with TRBD1. The CDR3 is 15 amino acids. The germline CDR1 and CDR2 sequences are LNHDA and SQIVND (reference sequence). The ends lost 7 bases at V and 11 bases at J; junction bases unmatched: 19. CDR3 nucleotides: TGTGCCAGTACCGACCAGGGGGACGGACAGGCGGTTGCTTTCTTT. Translated, it gives CASTDQGDGQAVAFF.

This clone has just a few counts. The CDR3, as DNA: TGTGCCAGCAGCCCCCGGGACAGGGTCTTAGTCGGAAACACCATATATTTT. As protein: CASSPRDRVLVGNTIYF. The chain couples TRBV9 to TRBJ1-3; 9 nucleotides agree with TRBD1. V lost 4 bases to trimming and J lost 4 bases; unmatched junction nucleotides: 12. Per the germline V gene, CDR1 is SGDLS and CDR2 is YYNGEE. The CDR3 spans 17 residues.

V and J are TRBV5-4 and TRBJ1-2; a possible D gene is TRBD1 (6 bases). The CDR3 consists of 16 residues. The germline gives CDR1 SGHNT, CDR2 YYREEE (reference sequence). Trimming cost V 0 bases and J 5 bases, with 17 bases left between them. CDR3 sequence reads: CASSLDRFTGLYGYTF. The CDR3 coding sequence is TGTGCCAGCAGCTTGGACCGTTTTACAGGGCTATATGGCTACACCTTC.

CDR3 region: CASSFDFRPSGVDTQYF. The CDR3 DNA reads TGTGCCAGCAGCTTTGATTTCAGGCCGTCCGGGGTAGATACGCAGTATTTT. The rearrangement links TRBV7-8 to TRBJ2-3, with a tentative D call TRBD2 (5 bases). This CDR3 contains 17 residues. The germline V and J ends were trimmed by 3 bases and 5 bases, with 21 bases remaining between them. Per the germline V gene, CDR1 is SGHVS and CDR2 is FQNEAQ. Together with reference TRBV7-8 and TRBJ2-3, the CDR3 gives the full variable domain: GAGVSQSPRYKVAKRGQDVALRCDPISGHVSLFWYQQALGQGPEFLTYFQNEAQLDKSGLPSDRFFAERPEGSVSTLKIQRTQQEDSAVYLCASSFDFRPSGVDTQYFGPGTRLTVL.

The chain joins TRBV18 to TRBJ1-2, with unresolved D. CDR1 is KGHSH and CDR2 is LQKENI in the germline V gene. V gave up 2 bases and J gave up 6 bases, with 16 bases separating them. This CDR3 comprises 15 residues. CDR3 nucleotide sequence: TGTGCCAGCTCACCAATACGAGAGAGGGTGAATGGCTACACCTTC. Translating it yields CASSPIRERVNGYTF.

The table lists this clone with a count of one. CDR3 in DNA: TGTGCCAGCAGCTCAGTGATCATGAACACTGAAGCTTTCTTT. Its protein product is CASSSVIMNTEAFF. The chain joins TRBV11-2 to TRBJ1-1, with unresolved D. Germline CDR1 SGHAT, CDR2 FQNNGV. The CDR3 loop spans 14 amino acids. Trimming stripped 4 bases from V and 0 bases from J, with 9 bases between.

The chain has TRBV19 and TRBJ1-6, with a tentative D call TRBD1 (6 bases). The CDR3 loop spans 14 amino acids. Germline-derived CDR1 and CDR2 are LNHDA and SQIVND (reference sequence). Trimming shortened V by 2 bases and J by 7 bases, and 9 bases separated the two germline ends. CDR3 amino acids: CASSIQGRNSPLHF. CDR3 nucleotide sequence: TGTGCCAGTAGTATACAGGGGCGGAATTCACCCCTCCACTTT. Full variable domain (rest looked up from reference TRBV19 and TRBJ1-6): DGGITQSPKYLFRKEGQNVTLSCEQNLNHDAMYWYRQDPGQGLRLIYYSQIVNDFQKGDIAEGYSVSREKKESFPLTVTSAQKNPTAFYLCASSIQGRNSPLHFGNGTRLTVT.

The gene calls are TRBV5-1 and TRBJ2-3, with 8 bases lining up with TRBD2. The V segment lost 1 base and the J segment 4 bases; nucleotides outside the gene matches: 5. The germline gives CDR1 SGHRS, CDR2 YFSETQ. This CDR3 is 15 amino acids long. The CDR3 reads CASSLSGSGADTQYF. The CDR3 DNA follows: TGCGCCAGCAGCTTGAGCGGGAGTGGAGCAGATACGCAGTATTTT.